Included here is one T cell receptor (beta chain) sequence, with context. The antigen remains undetermined. Losses at the gene ends were 4 bases for V and 9 bases for J; bases not matched to a gene: 6. There are 15 residues in the CDR3. Looked up from germline, CDR1 is SGHRS and CDR2 is YFSETQ. Sample time point: week 3, after first cycle of checkpoint inhibitor. Apart from two fast progressors, RECIST 1.1 response was judged 12 weeks post-infusion. Prior systemic cancer therapy, immunosuppressant use and other active malignancies excluded patients. The data were obtained in a study of blood T cell dynamics during melanoma immunotherapy. Notes on the study in general: The study could not tell melanoma-specific clones from general immune activation. Unlike progressors, later disease-control patients had W3 repertoires gaining clonality or diversity.

Some clones are missing from TCRdb's copy, which holds only in-frame ones; the method was immunoSEQ multiplex PCR. The profile shows about 10,000 clones, over 85% of them singletons. This clonotype was sampled from a human donor with melanoma. Sequencing used blood, obtained from a patient treated with checkpoint blockade. The genes are TRBV5-1 and TRBJ2-1, with 14 bases matching TRBD2. This CDR3 is CASSPPGLAGVEQFF. CDR3 sequence (DNA): TGCGCCAGCAGCCCCCCGGGACTAGCGGGAGTTGAGCAGTTCTTC.